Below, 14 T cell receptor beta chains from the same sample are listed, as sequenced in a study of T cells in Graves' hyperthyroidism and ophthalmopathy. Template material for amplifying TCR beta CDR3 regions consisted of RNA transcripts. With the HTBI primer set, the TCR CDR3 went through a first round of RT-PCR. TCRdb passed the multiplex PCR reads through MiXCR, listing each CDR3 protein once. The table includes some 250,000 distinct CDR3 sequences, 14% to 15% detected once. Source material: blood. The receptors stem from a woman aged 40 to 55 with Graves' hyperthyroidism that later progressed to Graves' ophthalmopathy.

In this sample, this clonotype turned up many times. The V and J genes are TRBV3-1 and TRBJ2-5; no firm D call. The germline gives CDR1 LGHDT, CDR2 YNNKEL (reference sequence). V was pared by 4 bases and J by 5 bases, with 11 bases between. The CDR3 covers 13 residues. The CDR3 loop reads CASSPRFWETQYF. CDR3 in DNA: TGTGCCAGCAGCCCGAGGTTTTGGGAGACCCAGTACTTC.

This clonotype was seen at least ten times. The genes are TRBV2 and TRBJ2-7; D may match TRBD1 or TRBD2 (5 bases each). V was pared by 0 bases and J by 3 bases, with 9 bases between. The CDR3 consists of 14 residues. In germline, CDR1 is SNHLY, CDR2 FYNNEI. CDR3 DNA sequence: TGTGCCAGCAGTGAAGCTAGGGGAGACTACGAGCAGTACTTC. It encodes CASSEARGDYEQYF.

In DNA form, the CDR3 reads TGTGCCATCAGTGCAGGGACGGATGAAAAACTGTTTTTT. This encodes CAISAGTDEKLFF. The J gene is TRBJ1-4, the V gene TRBV10-3; tentatively, D is TRBD1 (5 bases). V gave up 4 bases and J gave up 6 bases, with 9 bases separating them. The CDR3 runs to 13 residues. Germline V gene lookup returns CDR1 ENHRY and CDR2 SYGVKD.

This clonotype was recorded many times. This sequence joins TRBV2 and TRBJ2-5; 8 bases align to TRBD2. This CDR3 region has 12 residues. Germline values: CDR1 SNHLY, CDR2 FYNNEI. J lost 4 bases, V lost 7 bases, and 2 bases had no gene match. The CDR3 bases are TGTGCCAGCAACGGGGGGGGAGAGACCCAGTACTTC. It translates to CASNGGGETQYF.

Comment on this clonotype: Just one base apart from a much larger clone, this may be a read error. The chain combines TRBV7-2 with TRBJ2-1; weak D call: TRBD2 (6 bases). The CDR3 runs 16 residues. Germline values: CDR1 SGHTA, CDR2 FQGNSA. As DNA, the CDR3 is TGTGCCAGCAGCTCGCTAGCGTACAACTCCTACAATGGGCAGTTCTTC. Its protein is CASSSLAYNSYNGQFF.

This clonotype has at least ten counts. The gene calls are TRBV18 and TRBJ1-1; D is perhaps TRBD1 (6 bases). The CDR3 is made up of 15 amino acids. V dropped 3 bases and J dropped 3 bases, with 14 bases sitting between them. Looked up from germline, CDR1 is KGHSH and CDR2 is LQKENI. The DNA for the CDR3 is TGTGCCAGCTCACCCTTTGGGGGCGTAGACACTGAAGCTTTCTTT. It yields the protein CASSPFGGVDTEAFF.

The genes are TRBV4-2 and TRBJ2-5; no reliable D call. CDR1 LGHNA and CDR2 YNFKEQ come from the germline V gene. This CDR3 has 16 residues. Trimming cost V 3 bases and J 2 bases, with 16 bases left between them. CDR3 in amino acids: CASSQSAFPGQETQYF. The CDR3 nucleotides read TGTGCCAGCAGCCAGTCCGCCTTCCCGGGTCAAGAGACCCAGTACTTC.

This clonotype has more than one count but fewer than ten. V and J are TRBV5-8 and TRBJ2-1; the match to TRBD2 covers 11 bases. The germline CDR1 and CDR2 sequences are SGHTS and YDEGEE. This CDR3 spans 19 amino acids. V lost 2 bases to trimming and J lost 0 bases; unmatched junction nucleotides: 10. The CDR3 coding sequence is TGTGCCAGCAGCTTCTACGGGACTAGCGGATCGAGCTCCTACAATGAGCAGTTCTTC. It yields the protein CASSFYGTSGSSSYNEQFF.

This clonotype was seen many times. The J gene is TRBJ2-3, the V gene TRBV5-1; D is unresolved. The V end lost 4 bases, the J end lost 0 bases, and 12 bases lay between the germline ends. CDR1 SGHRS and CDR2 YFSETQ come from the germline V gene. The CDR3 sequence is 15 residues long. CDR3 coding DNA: TGCGCCAGCAGCGGACGAGAATCTAGCACAGATACGCAGTATTTT. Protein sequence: CASSGRESSTDTQYF.

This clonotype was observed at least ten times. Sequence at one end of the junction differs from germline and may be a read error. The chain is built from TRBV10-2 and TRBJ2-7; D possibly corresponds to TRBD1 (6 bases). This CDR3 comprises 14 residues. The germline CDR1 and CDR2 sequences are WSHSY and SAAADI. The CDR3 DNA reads TGCGCCAGCAGAGTAACAGGGCACTCCCACGAGCAGTACTTC. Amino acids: CASRVTGHSHEQYF.

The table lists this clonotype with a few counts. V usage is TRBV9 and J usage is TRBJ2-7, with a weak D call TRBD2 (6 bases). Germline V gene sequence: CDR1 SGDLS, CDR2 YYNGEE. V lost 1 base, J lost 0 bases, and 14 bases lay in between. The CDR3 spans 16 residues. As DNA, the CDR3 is TGTGCCAGCAGCGTATTCCGGGAGTCCCTCTCCTACGAGCAGTACTTC. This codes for CASSVFRESLSYEQYF.

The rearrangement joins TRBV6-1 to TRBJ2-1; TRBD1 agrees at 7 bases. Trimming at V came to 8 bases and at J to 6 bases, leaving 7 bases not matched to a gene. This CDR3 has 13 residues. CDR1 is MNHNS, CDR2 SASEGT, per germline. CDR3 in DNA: TGTGCCAGCGTCCTGGACAGGAGCAATGAGCAGTTCTTC. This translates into CASVLDRSNEQFF.

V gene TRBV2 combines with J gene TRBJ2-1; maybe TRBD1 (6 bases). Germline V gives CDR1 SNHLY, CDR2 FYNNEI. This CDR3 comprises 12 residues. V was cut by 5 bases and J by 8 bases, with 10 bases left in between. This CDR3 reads CASSSGQDEQFF. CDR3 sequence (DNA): TGTGCCAGCAGTTCGGGACAAGATGAGCAGTTCTTC.

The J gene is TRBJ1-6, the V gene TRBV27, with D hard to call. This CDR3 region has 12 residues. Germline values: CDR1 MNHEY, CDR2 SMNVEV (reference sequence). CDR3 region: CAAKGYNSPLHF. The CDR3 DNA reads TGTGCGGCGAAGGGCTATAATTCACCCCTCCACTTT.